This TCR beta chain was identified during a study of a mutant IDH1 vaccine in newly diagnosed glioma. Study information: Vaccination began 4-6 weeks post radiotherapy alone, or with temozolomide cycles. Visit V12 happened at week 35; visit V13 happened at week 47.

Noted time point: week 47, end of study. In every dose of vaccine, 300 ug of mutant IDH1 20-mer peptide was given alongside topical imiquimod. About this clone itself: The antigen remains undetermined.

V lost 3 bases to trimming and J lost 2 bases, with 11 bases between them. CDR1 and CDR2 from the germline V gene are KGHSH and LQKENI. CDR3 size: 15 residues. Sequencing used immunoSEQ multiplex PCR; TCRdb keeps in-frame clones, though not all of them. The sample contains 77,000 or so clones, 80% to 90% of which appear only once. This receptor was taken from a man between 40 and 49 years old with glioma. The rearrangement uses TRBV18 and TRBJ2-1, with a possible D match to TRBD2 (6 bases). Sequenced here: PBMCs, sampled from a glioma patient whose treatment included an IDH1 peptide vaccine. The CDR3 protein is CASSPREVTYNEQFF. DNA for the CDR3: TGTGCCAGCTCACCGCGGGAAGTGACCTACAATGAGCAGTTCTTC.